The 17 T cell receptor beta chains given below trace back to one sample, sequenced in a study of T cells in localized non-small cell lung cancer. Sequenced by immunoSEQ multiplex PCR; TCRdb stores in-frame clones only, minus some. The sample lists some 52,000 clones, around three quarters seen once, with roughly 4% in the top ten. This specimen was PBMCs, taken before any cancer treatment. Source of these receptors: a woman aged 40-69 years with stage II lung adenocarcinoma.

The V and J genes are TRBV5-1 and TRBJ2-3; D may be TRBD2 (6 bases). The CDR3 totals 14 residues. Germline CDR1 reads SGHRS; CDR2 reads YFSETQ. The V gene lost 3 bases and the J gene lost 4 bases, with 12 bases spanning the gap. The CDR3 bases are TGCGCCAGCAGCTGGAAGCAGCGGGCAGATACGCAGTATTTT. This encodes CASSWKQRADTQYF.

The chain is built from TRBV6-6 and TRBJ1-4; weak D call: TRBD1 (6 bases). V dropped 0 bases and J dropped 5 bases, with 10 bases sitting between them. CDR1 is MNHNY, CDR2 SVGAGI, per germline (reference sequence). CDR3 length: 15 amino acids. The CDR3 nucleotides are TGTGCCAGCAGTTACTCTCGGCAGGGGAATGAAAAACTGTTTTTT. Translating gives CASSYSRQGNEKLFF.

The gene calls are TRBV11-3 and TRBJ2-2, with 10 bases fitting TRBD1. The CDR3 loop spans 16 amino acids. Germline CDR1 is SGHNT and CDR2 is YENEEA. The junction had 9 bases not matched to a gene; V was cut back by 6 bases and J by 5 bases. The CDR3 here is CASSLAGTGVTGELFF. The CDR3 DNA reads TGTGCCAGCAGTCTGGCGGGGACAGGGGTTACCGGGGAGCTGTTTTTT.

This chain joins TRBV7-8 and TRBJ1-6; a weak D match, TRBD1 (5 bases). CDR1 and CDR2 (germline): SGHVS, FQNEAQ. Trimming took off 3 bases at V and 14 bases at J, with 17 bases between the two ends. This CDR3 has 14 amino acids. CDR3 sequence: CASSFSGTLITLHF. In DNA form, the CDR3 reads TGTGCCAGCAGCTTCTCCGGGACGCTCATCACCCTCCACTTT.

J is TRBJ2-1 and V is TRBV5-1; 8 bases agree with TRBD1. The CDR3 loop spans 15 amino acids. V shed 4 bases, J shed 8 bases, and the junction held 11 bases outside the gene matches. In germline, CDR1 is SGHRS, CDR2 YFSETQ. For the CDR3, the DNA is TGCGCCAGCAGCCCGGACAGGGTGGGGAAGGATGAGCAGTTCTTC. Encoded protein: CASSPDRVGKDEQFF.

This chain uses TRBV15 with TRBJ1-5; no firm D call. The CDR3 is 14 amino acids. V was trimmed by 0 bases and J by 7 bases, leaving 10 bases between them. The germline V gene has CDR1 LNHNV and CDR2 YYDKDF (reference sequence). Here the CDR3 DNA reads TGTGCCACCAGCAGAGATTCCGCGGAGCAGCCCCAGCATTTT. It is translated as CATSRDSAEQPQHF.

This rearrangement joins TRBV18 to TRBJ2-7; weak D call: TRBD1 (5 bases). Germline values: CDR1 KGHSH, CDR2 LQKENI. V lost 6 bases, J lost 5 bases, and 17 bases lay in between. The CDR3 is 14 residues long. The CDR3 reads CASSPVAGKDEQYF. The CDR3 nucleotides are TGTGCCAGCTCTCCCGTGGCAGGGAAGGACGAGCAGTACTTC.

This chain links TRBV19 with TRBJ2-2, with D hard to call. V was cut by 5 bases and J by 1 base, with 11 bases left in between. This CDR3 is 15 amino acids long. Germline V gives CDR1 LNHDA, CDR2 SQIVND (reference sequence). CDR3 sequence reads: CASSWPGLNTGELFF. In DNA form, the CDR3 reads TGTGCCAGTAGTTGGCCGGGTTTGAACACCGGGGAGCTGTTTTTT.

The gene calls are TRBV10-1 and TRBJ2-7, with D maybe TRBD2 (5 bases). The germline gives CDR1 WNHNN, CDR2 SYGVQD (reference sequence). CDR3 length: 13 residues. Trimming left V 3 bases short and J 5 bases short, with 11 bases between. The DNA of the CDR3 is TGCGCCAGCAGTGACTTACTCGGGAACGAGCAGTACTTC. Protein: CASSDLLGNEQYF.

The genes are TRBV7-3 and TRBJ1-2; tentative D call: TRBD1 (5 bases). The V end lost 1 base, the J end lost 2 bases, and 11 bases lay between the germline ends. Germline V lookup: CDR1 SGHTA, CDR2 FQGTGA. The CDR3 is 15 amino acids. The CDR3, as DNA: TGTGCCAGCAGCTTAATGGGGACGGGGAACTATGGCTACACCTTC. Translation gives CASSLMGTGNYGYTF. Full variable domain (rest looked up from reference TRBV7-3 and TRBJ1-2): GAGVSQTPSNKVTEKGKYVELRCDPISGHTALYWYRQSLGQGPEFLIYFQGTGAADDSGLPNDRFFAVRPEGSVSTLKIQRTERGDSAVYLCASSLMGTGNYGYTFGSGTRLTVV.

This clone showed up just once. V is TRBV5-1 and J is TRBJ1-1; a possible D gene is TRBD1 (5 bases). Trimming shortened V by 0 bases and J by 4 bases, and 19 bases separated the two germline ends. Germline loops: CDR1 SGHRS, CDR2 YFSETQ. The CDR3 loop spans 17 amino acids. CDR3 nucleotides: TGCGCCAGCAGCTTGGGGGCAGGGCAGATTCGGAGCACTGAAGCTTTCTTT. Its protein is CASSLGAGQIRSTEAFF.

CDR3 in amino acids: CASSLRESSYEQYF. CDR3 DNA: TGTGCCAGCAGCTTAAGGGAAAGCTCCTACGAGCAGTACTTC. This chain links TRBV7-9 with TRBJ2-7; no clear D. V lost 2 bases to trimming and J lost 0 bases, with 8 bases between them. This CDR3 contains 14 residues. Per germline, CDR1 SEHNR and CDR2 FQNEAQ (reference sequence).

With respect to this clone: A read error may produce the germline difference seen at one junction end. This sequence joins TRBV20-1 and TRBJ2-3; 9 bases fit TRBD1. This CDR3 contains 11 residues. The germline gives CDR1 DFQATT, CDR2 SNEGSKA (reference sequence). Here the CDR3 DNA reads TGCAGTTTACTCCGGGACAGGGATCAGAATTTT. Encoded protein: CSLLRDRDQNF.

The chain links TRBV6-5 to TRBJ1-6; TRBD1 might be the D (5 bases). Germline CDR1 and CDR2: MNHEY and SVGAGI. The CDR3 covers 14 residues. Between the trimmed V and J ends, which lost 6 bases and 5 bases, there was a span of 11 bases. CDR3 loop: CASSPQVNNSPLHF. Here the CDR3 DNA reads TGTGCCAGCAGCCCACAGGTCAATAATTCACCCCTCCACTTT.

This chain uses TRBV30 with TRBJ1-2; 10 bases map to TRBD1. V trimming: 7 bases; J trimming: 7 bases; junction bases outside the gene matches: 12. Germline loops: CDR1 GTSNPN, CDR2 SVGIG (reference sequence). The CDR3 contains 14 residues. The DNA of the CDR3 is TGTGCCTATGGACTGGGACAGGGGACTTTTGGCTACACCTTC. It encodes CAYGLGQGTFGYTF.

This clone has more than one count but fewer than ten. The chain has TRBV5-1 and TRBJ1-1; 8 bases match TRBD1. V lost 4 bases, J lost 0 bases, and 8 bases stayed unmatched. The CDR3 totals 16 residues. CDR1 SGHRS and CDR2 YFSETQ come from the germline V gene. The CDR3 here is CASSTGQGGMNTEAFF. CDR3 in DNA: TGCGCCAGCAGCACTGGACAGGGCGGTATGAACACTGAAGCTTTCTTT.

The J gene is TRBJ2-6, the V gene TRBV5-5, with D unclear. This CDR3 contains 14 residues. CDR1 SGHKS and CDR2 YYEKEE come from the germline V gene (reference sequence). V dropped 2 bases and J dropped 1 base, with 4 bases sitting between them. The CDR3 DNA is TGTGCCAGCAGCTTCCGATCTGGGGCCAACGTCCTGACTTTC. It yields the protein CASSFRSGANVLTF. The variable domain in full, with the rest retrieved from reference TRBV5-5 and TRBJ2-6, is DAGVTQSPTHLIKTRGQQVTLRCSPISGHKSVSWYQQVLGQGPQFIFQYYEKEERGRGNFPDRFSARQFPNYSSELNVNALLLGDSALYLCASSFRSGANVLTFGAGSRLTVL.